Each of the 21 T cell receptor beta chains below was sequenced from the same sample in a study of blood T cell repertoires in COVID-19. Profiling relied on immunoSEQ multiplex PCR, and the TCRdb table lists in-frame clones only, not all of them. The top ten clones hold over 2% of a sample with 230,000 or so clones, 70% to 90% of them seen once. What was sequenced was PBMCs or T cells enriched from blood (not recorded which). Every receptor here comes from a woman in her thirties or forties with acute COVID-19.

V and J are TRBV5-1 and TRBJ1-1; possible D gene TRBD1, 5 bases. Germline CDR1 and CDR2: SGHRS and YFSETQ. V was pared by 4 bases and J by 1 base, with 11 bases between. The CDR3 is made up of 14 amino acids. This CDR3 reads CASSIQGGNTEAFF. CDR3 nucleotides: TGCGCCAGCAGCATTCAGGGTGGGAACACTGAAGCTTTCTTT.

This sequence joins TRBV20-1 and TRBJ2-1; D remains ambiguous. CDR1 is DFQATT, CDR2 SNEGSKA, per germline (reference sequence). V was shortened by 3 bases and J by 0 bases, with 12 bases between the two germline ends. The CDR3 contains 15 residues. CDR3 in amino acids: CSASKSASSYNEQFF. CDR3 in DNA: TGCAGTGCTAGTAAGAGCGCGAGCTCCTACAATGAGCAGTTCTTC.

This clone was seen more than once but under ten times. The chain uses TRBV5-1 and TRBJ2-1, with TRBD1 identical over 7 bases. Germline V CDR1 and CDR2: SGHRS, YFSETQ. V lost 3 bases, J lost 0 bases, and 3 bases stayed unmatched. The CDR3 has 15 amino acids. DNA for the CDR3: TGCGCCAGCAGCTCGGGACAGCGCTCCTACAATGAGCAGTTCTTC. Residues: CASSSGQRSYNEQFF. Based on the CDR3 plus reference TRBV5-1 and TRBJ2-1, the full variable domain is KAGVTQTPRYLIKTRGQQVTLSCSPISGHRSVSWYQQTPGQGLQFLFEYFSETQRNKGNFPGRFSGRQFSNSRSEMNVSTLELGDSALYLCASSSGQRSYNEQFFGPGTRLTVL.

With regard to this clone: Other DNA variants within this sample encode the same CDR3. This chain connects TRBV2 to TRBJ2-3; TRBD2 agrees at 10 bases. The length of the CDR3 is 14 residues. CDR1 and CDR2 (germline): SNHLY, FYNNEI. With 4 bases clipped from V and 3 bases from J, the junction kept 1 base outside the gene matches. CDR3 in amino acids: CASSASGGTDTQYF. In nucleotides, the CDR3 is TGTGCCAGCAGTGCTAGCGGGGGAACAGATACGCAGTATTTT.

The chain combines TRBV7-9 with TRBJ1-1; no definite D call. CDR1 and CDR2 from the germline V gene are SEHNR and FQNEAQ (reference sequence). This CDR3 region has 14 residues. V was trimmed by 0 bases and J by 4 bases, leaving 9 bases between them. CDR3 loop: CASSLALEGTEAFF. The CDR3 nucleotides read TGTGCCAGCAGCTTAGCCCTTGAGGGCACTGAAGCTTTCTTT.

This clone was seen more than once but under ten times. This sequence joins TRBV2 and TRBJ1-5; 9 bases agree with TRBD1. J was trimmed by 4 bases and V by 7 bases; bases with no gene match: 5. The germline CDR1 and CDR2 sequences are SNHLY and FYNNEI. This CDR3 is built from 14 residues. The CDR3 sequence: CASTETGGNQPQHF. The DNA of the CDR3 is TGTGCCAGCACGGAGACAGGGGGAAATCAGCCCCAGCATTTT.

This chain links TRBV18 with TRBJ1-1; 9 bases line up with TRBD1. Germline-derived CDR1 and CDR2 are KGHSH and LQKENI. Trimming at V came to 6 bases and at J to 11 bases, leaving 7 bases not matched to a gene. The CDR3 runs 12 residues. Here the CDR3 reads CASSSWDRAAFF. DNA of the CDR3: TGTGCCAGCTCCTCCTGGGACAGGGCGGCTTTCTTT.

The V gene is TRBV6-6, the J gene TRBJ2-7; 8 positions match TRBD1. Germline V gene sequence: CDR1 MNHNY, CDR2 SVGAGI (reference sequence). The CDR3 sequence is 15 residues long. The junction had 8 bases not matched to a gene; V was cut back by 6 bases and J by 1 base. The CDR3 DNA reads TGTGCCAGCAGGTTCTTTGACAGGGGATCCTACGAGCAGTACTTC. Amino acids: CASRFFDRGSYEQYF.

CDR3 in amino acids: CASSLTHGSYGYTF. Here the CDR3 DNA reads TGTGCCAGCAGCTTAACGCACGGGAGCTATGGCTACACCTTC. The V and J genes are TRBV7-9 and TRBJ1-2; D unresolved. Germline V lookup: CDR1 SEHNR, CDR2 FQNEAQ (reference sequence). Deletions cut 2 bases from V and 4 bases from J, with 11 bases between. The CDR3 runs 14 residues.

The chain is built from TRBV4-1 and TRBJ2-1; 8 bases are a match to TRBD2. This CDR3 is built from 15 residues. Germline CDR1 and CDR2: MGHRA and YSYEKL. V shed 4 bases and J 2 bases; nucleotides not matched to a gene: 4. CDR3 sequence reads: CASSLIAGPYNEQFF. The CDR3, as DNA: TGCGCCAGCAGCCTAATAGCGGGGCCCTACAATGAGCAGTTCTTC.

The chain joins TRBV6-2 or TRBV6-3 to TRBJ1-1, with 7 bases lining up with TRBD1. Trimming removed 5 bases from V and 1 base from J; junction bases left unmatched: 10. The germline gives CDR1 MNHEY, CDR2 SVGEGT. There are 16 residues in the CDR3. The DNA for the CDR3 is TGTGCCAGCAGTGACAAGACAGGGCCCTCGAACACTGAAGCTTTCTTT. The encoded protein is CASSDKTGPSNTEAFF.

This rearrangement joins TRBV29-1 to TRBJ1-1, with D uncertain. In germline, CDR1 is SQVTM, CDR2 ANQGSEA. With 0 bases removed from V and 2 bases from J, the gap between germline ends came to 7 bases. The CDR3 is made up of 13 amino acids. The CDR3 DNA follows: TGCAGCGTTGAAGAGGGCTATAACACTGAAGCTTTCTTT. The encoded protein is CSVEEGYNTEAFF.

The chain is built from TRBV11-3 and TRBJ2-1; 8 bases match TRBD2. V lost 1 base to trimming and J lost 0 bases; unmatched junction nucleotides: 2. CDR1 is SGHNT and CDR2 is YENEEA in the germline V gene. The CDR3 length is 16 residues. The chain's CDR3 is CASSLAGGNSYNEQFF. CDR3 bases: TGTGCCAGCAGCTTAGCGGGAGGGAACTCCTACAATGAGCAGTTCTTC. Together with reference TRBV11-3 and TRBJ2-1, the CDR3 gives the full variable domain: EAGVVQSPRYKIIEKKQPVAFWCNPISGHNTLYWYLQNLGQGPELLIRYENEEAVDDSQLPKDRFSAERLKGVDSTLKIQPAELGDSAVYLCASSLAGGNSYNEQFFGPGTRLTVL.

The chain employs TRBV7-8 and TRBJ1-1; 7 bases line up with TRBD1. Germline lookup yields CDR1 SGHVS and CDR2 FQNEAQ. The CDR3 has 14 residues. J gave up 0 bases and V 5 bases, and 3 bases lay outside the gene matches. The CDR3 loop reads CASSPGGMNTEAFF. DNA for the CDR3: TGTGCCAGCAGCCCAGGGGGTATGAACACTGAAGCTTTCTTT.

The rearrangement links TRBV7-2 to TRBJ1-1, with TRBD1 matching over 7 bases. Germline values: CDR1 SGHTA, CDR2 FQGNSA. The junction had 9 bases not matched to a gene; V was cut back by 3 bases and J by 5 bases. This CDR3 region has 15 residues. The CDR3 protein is CASSFKGGGFTEAFF. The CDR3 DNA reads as TGTGCCAGCAGCTTTAAAGGAGGGGGCTTTACTGAAGCTTTCTTT.

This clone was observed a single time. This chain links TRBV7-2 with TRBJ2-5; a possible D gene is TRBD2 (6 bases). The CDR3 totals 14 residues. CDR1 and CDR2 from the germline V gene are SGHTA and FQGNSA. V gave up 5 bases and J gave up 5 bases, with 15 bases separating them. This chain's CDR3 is CASSARRVRETQYF. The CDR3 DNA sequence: TGTGCCAGCAGCGCTCGGAGGGTGAGGGAGACCCAGTACTTC.

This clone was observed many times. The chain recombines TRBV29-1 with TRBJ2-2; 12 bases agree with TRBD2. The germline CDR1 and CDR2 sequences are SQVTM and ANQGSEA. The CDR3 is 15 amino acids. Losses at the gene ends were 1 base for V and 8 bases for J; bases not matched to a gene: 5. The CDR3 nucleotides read TGCAGCGTTGAAGGACTAGCGGGAGTAAGGGGGGAGCTGTTTTTT. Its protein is CSVEGLAGVRGELFF.

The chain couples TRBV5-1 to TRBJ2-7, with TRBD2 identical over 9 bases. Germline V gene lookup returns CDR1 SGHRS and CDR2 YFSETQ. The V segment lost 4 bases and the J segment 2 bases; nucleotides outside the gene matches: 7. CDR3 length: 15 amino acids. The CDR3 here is CASSPSAGGTYEQYF. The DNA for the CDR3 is TGCGCCAGCAGCCCTTCAGCGGGGGGAACCTACGAGCAGTACTTC.

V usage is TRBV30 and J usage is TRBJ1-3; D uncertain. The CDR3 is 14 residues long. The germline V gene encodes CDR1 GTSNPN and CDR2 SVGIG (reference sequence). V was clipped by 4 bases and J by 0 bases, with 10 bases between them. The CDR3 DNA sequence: TGTGCCTGGAACGACATTCGCTCTGGAAACACCATATATTTT. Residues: CAWNDIRSGNTIYF.

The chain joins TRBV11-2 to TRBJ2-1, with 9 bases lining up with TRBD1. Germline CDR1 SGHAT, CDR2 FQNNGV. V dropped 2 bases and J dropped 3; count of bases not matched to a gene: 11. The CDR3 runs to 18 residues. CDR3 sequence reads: CASSLRYTGTGIYNEQFF. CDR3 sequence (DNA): TGTGCCAGCAGCTTACGTTACACCGGGACAGGGATCTACAATGAGCAGTTCTTC. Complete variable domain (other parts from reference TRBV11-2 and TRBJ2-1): EAGVAQSPRYKIIEKRQSVAFWCNPISGHATLYWYQQILGQGPKLLIQFQNNGVVDDSQLPKDRFSAERLKGVDSTLKIQPAKLEDSAVYLCASSLRYTGTGIYNEQFFGPGTRLTVL.

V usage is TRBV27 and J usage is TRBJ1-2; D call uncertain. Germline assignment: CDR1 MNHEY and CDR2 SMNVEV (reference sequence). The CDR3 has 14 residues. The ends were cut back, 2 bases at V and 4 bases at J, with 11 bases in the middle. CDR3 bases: TGTGCCAGCAGTTTAACCGGGAGACGCTATGGCTACACCTTC. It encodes CASSLTGRRYGYTF.